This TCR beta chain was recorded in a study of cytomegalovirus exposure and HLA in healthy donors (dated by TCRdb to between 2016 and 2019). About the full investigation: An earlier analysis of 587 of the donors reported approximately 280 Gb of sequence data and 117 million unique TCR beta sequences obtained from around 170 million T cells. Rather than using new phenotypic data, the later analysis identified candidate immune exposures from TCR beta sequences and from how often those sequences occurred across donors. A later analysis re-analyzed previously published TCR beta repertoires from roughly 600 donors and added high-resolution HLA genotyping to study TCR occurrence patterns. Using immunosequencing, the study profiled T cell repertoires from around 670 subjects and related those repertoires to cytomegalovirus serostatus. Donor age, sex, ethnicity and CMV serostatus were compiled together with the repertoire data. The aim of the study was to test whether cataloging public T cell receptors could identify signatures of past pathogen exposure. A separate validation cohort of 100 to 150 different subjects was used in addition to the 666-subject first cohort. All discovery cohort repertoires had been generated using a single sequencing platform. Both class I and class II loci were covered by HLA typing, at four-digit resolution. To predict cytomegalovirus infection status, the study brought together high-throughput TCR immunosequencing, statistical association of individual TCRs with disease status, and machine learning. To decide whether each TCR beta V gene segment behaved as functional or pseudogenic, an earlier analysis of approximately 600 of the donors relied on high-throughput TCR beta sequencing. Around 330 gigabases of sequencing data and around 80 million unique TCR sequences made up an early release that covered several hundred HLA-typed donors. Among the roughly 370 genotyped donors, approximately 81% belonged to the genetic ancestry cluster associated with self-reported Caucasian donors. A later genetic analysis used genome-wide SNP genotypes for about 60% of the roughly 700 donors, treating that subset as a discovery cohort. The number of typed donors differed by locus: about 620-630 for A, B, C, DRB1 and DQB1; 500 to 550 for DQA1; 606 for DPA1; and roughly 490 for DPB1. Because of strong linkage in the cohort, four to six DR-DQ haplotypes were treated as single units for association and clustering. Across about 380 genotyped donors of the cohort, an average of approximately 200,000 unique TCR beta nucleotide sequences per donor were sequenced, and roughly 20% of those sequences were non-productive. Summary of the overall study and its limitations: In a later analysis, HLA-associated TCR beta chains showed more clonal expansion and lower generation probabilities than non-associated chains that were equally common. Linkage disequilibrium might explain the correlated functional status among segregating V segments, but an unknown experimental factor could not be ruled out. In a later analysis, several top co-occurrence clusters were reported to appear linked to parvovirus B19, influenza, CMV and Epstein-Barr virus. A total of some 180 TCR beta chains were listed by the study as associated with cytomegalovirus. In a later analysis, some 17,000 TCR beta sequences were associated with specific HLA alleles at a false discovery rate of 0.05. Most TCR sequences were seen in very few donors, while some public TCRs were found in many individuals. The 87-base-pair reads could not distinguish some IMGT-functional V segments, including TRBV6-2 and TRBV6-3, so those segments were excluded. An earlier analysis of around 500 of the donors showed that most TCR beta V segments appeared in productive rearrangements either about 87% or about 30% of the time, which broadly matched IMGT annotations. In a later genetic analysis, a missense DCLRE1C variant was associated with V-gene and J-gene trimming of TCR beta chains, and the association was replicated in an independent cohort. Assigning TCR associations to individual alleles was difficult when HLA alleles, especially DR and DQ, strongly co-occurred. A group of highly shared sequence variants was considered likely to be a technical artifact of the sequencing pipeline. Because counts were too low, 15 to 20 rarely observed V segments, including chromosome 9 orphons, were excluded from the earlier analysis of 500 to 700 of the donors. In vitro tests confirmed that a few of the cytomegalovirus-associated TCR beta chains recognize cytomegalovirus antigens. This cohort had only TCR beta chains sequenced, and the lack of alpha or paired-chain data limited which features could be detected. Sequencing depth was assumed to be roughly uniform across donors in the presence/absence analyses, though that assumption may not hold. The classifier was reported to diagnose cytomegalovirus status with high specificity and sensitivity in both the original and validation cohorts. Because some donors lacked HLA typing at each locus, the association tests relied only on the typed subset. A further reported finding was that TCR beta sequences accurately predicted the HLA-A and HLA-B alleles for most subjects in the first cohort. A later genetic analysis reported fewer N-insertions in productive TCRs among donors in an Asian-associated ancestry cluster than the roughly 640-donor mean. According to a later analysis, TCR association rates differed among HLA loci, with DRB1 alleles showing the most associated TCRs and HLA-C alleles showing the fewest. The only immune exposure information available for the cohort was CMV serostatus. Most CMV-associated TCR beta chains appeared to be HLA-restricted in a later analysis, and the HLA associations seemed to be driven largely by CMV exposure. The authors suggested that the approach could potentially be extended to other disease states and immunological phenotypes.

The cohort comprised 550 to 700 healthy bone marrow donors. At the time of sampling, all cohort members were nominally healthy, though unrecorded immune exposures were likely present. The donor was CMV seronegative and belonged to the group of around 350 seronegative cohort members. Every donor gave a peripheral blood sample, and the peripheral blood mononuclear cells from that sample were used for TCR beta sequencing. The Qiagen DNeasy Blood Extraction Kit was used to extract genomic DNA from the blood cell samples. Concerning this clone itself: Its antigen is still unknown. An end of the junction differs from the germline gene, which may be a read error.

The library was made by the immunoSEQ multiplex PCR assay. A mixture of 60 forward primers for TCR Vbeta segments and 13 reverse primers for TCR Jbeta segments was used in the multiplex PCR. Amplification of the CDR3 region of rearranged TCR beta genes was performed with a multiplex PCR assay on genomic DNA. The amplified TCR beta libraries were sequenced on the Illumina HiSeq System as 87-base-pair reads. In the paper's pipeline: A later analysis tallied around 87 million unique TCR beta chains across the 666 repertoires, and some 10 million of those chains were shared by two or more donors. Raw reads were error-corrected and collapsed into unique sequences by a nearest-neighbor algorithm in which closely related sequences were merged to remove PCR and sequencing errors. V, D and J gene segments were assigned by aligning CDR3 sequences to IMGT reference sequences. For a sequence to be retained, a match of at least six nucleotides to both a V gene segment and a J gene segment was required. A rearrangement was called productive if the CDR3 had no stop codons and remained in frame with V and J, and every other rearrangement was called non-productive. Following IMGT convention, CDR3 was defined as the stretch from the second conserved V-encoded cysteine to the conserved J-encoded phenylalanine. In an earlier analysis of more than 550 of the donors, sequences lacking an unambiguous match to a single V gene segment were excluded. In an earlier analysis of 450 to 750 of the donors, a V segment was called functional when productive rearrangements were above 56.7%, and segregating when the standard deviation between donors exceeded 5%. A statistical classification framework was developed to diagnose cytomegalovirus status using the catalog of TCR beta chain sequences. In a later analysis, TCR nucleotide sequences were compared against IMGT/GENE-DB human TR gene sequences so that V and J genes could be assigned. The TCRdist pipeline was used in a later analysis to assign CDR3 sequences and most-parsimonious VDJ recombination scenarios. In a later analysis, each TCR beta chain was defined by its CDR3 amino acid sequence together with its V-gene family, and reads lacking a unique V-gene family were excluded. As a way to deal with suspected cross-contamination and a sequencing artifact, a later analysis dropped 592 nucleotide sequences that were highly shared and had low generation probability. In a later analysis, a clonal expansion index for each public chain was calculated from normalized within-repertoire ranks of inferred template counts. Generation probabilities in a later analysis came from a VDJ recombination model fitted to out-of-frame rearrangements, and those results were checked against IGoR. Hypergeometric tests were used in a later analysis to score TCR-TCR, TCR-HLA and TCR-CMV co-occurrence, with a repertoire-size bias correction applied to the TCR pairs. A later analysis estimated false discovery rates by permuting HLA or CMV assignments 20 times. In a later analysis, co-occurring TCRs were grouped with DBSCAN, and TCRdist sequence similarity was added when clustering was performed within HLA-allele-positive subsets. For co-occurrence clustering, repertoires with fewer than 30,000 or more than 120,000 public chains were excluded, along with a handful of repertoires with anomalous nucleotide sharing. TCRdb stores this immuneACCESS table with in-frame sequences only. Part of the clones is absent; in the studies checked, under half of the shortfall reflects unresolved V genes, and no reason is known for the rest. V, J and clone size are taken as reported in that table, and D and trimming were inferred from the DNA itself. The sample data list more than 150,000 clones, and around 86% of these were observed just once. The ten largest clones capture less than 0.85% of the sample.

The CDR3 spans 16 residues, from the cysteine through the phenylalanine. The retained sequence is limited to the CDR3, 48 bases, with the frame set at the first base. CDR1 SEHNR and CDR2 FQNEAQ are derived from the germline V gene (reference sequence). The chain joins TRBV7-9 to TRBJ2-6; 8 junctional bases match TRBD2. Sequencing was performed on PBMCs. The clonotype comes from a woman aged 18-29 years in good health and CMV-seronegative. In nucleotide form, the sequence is TGTTCCAGCAGCTCCGGGGGGGGCTCTGGGGCCAACGTCCTGACTTTC. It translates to CSSSSGGGSGANVLTF.